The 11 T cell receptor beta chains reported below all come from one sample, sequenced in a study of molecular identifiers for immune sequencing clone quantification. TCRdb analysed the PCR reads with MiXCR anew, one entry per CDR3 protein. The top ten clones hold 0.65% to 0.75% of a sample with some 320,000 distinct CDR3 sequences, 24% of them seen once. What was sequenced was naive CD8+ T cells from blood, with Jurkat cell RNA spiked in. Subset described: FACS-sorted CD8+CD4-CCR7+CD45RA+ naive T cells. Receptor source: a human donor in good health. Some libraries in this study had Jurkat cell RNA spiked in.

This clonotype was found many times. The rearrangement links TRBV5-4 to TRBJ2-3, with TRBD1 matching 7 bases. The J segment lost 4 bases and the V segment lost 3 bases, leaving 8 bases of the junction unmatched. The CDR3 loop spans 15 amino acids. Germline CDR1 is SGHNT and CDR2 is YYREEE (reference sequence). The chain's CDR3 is CASSWWDSRSDTQYF. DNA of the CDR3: TGTGCCAGCAGCTGGTGGGACAGCAGATCAGATACGCAGTATTTT.

The CDR3 loop is CASSPLISNQPQYF. The CDR3 DNA reads as TGTGCCAGCAGTCCTTTGATTAGCAATCAGCCCCAGTATTTT. The chain employs TRBV27 and TRBJ1-5, with D unresolved. The DNA end favors TRBJ2-3, so the J call may be wrong. The germline V gene encodes CDR1 MNHEY and CDR2 SMNVEV (reference sequence). The CDR3 extends over 14 amino acids.

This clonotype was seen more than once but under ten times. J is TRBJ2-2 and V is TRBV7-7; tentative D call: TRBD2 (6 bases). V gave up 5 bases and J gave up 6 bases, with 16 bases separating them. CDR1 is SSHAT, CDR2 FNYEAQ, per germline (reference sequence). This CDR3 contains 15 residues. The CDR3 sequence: CASSPGTGFAGELFF. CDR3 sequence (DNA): TGTGCCAGCAGCCCCGGGACTGGGTTCGCCGGGGAGCTGTTTTTT.

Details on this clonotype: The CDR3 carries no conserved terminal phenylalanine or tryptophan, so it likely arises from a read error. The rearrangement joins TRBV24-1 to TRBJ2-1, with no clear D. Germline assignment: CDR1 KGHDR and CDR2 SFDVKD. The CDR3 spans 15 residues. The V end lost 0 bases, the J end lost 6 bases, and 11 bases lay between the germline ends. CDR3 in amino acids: CATSDLAQPPNEQFS. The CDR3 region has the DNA TGTGCCACCAGTGATTTGGCACAGCCCCCCAATGAGCAGTTCTCC.

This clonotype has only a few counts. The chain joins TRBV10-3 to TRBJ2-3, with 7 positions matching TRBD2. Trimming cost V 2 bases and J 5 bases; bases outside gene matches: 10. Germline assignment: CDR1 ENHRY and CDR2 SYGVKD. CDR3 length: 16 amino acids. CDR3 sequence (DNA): TGTGCCATCAGTGAGGGGACTAACCAGAGGCGAGATACGCAGTATTTT. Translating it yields CAISEGTNQRRDTQYF.

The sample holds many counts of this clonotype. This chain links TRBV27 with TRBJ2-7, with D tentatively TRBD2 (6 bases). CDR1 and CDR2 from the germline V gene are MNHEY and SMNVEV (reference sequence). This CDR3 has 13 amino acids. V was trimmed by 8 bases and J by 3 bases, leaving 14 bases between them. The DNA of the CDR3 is TGTGCCAGCGCCTGGGGACTGAGCTACGAGCAGTACTTC. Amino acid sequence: CASAWGLSYEQYF.

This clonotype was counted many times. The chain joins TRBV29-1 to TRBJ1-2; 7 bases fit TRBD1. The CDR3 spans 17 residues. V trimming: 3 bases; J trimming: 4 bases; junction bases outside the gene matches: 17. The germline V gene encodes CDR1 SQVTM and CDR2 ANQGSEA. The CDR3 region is CSVERWGQNVKIYGYTF. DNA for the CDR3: TGCAGCGTTGAGAGGTGGGGACAGAACGTTAAAATCTATGGCTACACCTTC. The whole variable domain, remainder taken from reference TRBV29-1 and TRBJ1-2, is SAVISQKPSRDICQRGTSLTIQCQVDSQVTMMFWYRQQPGQSLTLIATANQGSEATYESGFVIDKFPISRPNLTFSTLTVSNMSPEDSSIYLCSVERWGQNVKIYGYTFGSGTRLTVV.

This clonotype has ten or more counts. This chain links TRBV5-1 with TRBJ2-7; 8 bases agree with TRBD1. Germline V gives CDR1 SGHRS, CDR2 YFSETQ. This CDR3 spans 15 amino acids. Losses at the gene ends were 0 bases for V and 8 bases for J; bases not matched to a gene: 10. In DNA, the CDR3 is TGCGCCAGCAGCTTGGCCGGGACAGGCAGTGAGAAGCAGTACTTC. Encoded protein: CASSLAGTGSEKQYF.

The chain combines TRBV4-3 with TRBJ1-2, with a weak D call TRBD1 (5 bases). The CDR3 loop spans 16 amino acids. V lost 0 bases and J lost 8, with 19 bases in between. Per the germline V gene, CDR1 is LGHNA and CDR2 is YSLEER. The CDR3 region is CASSQDLGPPPQGYTF. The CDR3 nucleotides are TGCGCCAGCAGCCAAGACCTGGGACCGCCACCCCAGGGCTACACCTTC.

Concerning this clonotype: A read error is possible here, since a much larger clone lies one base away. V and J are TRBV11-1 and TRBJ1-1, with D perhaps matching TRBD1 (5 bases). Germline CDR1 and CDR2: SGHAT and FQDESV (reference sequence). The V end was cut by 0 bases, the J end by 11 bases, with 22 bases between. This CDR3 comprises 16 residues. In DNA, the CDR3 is TGTGCCAGCAGCTTAGCTCGGGCAGGGCGCCCATCGGACGCTTTCTTT. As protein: CASSLARAGRPSDAFF.

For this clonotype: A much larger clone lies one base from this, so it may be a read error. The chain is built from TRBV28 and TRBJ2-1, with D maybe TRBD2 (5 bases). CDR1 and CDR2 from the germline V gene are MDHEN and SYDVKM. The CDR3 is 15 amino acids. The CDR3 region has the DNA TGTGCCGGCAGTCTCCTCGCGGGCCCCTACAATGAGCAGTTCTTC. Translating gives CAGSLLAGPYNEQFF.